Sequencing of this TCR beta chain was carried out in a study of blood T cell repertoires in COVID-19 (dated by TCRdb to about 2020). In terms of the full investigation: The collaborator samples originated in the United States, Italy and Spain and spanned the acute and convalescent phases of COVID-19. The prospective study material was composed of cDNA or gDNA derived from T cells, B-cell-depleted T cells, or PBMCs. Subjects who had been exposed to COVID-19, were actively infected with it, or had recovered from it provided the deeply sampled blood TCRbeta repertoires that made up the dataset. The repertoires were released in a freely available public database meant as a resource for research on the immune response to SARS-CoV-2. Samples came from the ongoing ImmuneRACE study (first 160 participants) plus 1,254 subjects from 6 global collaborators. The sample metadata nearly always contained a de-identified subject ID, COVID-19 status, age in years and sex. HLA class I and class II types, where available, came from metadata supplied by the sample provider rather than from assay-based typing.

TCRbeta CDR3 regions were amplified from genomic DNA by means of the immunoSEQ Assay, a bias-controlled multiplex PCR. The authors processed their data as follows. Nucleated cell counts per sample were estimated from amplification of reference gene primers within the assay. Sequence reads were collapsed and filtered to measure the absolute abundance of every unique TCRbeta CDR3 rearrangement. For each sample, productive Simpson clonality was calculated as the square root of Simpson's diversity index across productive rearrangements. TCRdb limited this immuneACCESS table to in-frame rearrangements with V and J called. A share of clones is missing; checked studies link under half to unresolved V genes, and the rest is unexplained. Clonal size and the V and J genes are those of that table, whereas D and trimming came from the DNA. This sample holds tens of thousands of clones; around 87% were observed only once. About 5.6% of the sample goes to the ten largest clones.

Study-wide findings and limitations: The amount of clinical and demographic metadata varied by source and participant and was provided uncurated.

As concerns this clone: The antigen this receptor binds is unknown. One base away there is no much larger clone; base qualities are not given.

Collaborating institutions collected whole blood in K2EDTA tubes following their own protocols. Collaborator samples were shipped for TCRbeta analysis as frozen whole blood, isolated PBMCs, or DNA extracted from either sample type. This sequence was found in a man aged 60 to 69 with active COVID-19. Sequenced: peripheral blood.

The nucleotides are TGTGCCAGCAGTTTTTTCGACAGAGACTCCTATAATTCACCCCTCCACTTT. Its protein reads: CASSFFDRDSYNSPLHF. The chain employs TRBV5-6 and TRBJ1-6; the best D guess is TRBD1, with 5 bases matching. The CDR3 contains 17 residues, cysteine and phenylalanine counted. Only the CDR3 part of the read is kept: 51 bases, read in frame from the first base. Via the germline V gene, CDR1 is SGHDT and CDR2 YYEEEE. V sheds 5 bases and J sheds 0 bases, leaving 15 bases between their ends.